Detailed here is one TCR beta chain. Its target is not known. The sample comes from a study of cytomegalovirus exposure and HLA in healthy donors. Trimming pared 5 bases from V and 0 bases from J, leaving 8 bases between. Germline V gives CDR1 SEHNR, CDR2 FQNEAQ (reference sequence). CDR3 length: 14 residues. Overall study findings and caveats: Sequencing depth roughly uniform across donors was assumed in presence/absence analyses.

The PCR was carried out with 60 Vbeta primers and 13 Jbeta primers. Repertoires were generated with immunoSEQ multiplex PCR, while TCRdb's copy carries only in-frame clones and drops some. The sample records 120,000 or so clones, about 80% being singletons. This sequence was found in a man younger than 35 in good health and CMV-seronegative. The sample taken for sequencing was PBMCs. This chain connects TRBV7-9 to TRBJ1-3, with no clear D. The CDR3 protein is CASSLADSGNTIYF. The CDR3 DNA is TGTGCCAGCAGCCTGGCGGACTCTGGAAACACCATATATTTT.